These 21 T cell receptor beta chains came from one sample sequenced in a study of tumor and adjacent non-tumor tissue in lung cancer (dated by TCRdb to 2017 to 2018). The library was made by multiplex PCR. Sequenced using an Illumina HiSeq 2500. TCRbeta libraries were constructed through three rounds of nested PCR with primers (Table S4) according to protocols adapted from ARM-PCR. TCRdb took the public reads, trimmed them with fastp at Q25, ran MiXCR for clone calling and kept in-frame beta chains. Rows with one shared CDR3 protein collapse into an entry with the most common genes and DNA. Counted in this sample were around 60,000 distinct CDR3 sequences; around two thirds of them appeared once. About 30% of the sample is held by the ten biggest clonotypes. RNA was isolated from bulk, unsorted tissue, and RNA quality was assessed with a NanoDrop ND-1000 and an Agilent 2100. Distant non-tumor tissue taken more than 3 cm from the tumor edge was used as the normal lung sample.

The sample was distant non-tumor lung tissue. These receptors were collected from a man between 65 and 80 years old with non-small cell lung cancer.

As concerns this clonotype: This may be a read error, as it is one base from a much larger clone. V gene TRBV13 combines with J gene TRBJ1-1; D gene uncertain. Germline assignment: CDR1 PRHDT and CDR2 FYEKMQ (reference sequence). The CDR3 spans 15 residues. V was pared by 3 bases and J by 7 bases, with 18 bases between. CDR3 in DNA: TGTGCCAGCAGCTTCCGAGACTCCCCAACCAATGAAGCTTTCTTT. Translated, it gives CASSFRDSPTNEAFF.

As for this clonotype: With a much larger clone just one base away, this may be a read error. The rearrangement uses TRBV28 and TRBJ2-5, with D possibly matching TRBD2 (5 bases). This CDR3 is 15 amino acids long. Germline V gene data show CDR1 as MDHEN and CDR2 as SYDVKM. The CDR3 protein is CASSSDEGRQETKYF. The CDR3 region has the DNA TGTGCCAGCAGTAGCGATGAGGGCCGGCAAGAGACCAAGTACTTC.

Details on this clonotype: One junction end disagrees with the germline gene, perhaps due to a read error. The chain carries TRBV6-1 and TRBJ2-2; tentative D call: TRBD1 (6 bases). CDR1 and CDR2 (germline): MNHNS, SASEGT. CDR3 length: 16 amino acids. CDR3 DNA: TGTGCCAGCAGCGATACACAGGGTTTGGACACCGGGGAGCTATTTTTT. This translates into CASSDTQGLDTGELFF.

In the case of this clonotype: A read error is likely, as this CDR3 ends without the conserved phenylalanine or tryptophan. The chain employs TRBV20-1 and TRBJ2-1; no reliable D call. With 5 bases removed from V and 6 bases from J, the gap between germline ends came to 5 bases. Germline CDR1 is DFQATT and CDR2 is SNEGSKA (reference sequence). The CDR3 is 10 amino acids. CDR3 coding DNA: TGCAGTGCTCGCAGCAATGAGCAGTTCTCC. It specifies CSARSNEQFS.

With respect to this clonotype: Lacking the conserved final phenylalanine or tryptophan, this CDR3 likely reflects a read error. The genes are TRBV6-5 and TRBJ2-1, with D unclear. V was pared by 2 bases and J by 4 bases, with 12 bases between. CDR1 is MNHEY, CDR2 SVGAGI, per germline. CDR3 length: 15 residues. The CDR3 region is CASSYGIAGYNEQFL. The CDR3 DNA follows: TGTGCCAGCAGTTACGGGATAGCTGGATACAATGAGCAGTTCCTC.

A few counts support this clonotype. The chain joins TRBV20-1 to TRBJ2-7, with 13 bases aligning to TRBD2. The CDR3 extends over 16 amino acids. CDR1 DFQATT and CDR2 SNEGSKA come from the germline V gene (reference sequence). J gave up 2 bases and V 5 bases, and 9 bases lay outside the gene matches. The CDR3 DNA is TGCAGTGCTTCAGGACTAGCGGGGGCGACAGCCTACGAGCAGTACTTC. Translation: CSASGLAGATAYEQYF.

A note on this clonotype: A read error may explain this, as a much larger clone is one base away. The gene calls are TRBV6-5 and TRBJ1-2; a weak D match, TRBD1 (5 bases). CDR3 length equals 12 residues. Germline V gene lookup returns CDR1 MNHEY and CDR2 SVGAGI. In DNA, the CDR3 is TGTGCCAGCAGCGACAGTCACTATGGCTTCACCTTC. Amino acid sequence: CASSDSHYGFTF.

Of note for this clonotype: A much larger clone differs from this one at a single base, so this may be a read error. V gene TRBV5-4 combines with J gene TRBJ2-4; a possible D gene is TRBD1 (6 bases). The CDR3 sequence is 16 residues long. Germline V gene data show CDR1 as SGHNT and CDR2 as YYREEE (reference sequence). CDR3 bases: TGTGCCAACAGCTTGGCGCCAGGGGCGGCCAAAAACATTCAGTACTTC. Residues: CANSLAPGAAKNIQYF.

This clonotype has at least ten counts. A much larger clonotype is one base distant, so this may be a read error. This chain links TRBV5-1 with TRBJ2-7; tentative D call: TRBD1 (6 bases). CDR1 SGHRS and CDR2 YFSETQ come from the germline V gene. With 4 bases removed from V and 3 bases from J, the gap between germline ends came to 11 bases. The CDR3 is 13 residues long. CDR3 sequence: CASSLTGNYEQYF. CDR3 bases: TGCGCCAGCAGCCTTACAGGGAACTACGAGCAGTACTTC.

In the case of this clonotype: A much larger clone sits a single nucleotide away, making a read error possible. The chain has TRBV6-1 and TRBJ1-5; D possibly corresponds to TRBD2 (6 bases). The J call may not be correct, given that the DNA end is closer to TRBJ2-3. Germline V CDR1 and CDR2: MNHNS, SASEGT. The CDR3 contains 14 residues. CDR3 in amino acids: CASSEVGGNQPQYF. As DNA, the CDR3 is TGTGCCAGCAGTGAGGTTGGGGGGAATCAGCCCCAGTATTTT.

This clonotype was seen many times. This CDR3 reads CASSSPGQGGFSYNSPLHF. CDR3 nucleotide sequence: TGTGCCAGCAGCTCTCCCGGACAGGGTGGTTTCTCCTATAATTCACCCCTCCACTTT. The chain is built from TRBV5-6 and TRBJ1-6, with 8 positions matching TRBD1. Germline V gene sequence: CDR1 SGHDT, CDR2 YYEEEE. The CDR3 is made up of 19 amino acids. The ends lost 3 bases at V and 0 bases at J; junction bases unmatched: 11.

In regard to this clonotype: A much larger clone is a single base away; this may be a read error. The chain links TRBV4-1 to TRBJ2-1; 7 nucleotides agree with TRBD1. The CDR3 totals 12 residues. Per germline, CDR1 MGHRA and CDR2 YSYEKL. CDR3 sequence reads: CASCQGGREQFF. CDR3 coding DNA: TGCGCCAGCTGCCAAGGGGGCAGAGAGCAGTTCTTC.

The genes are TRBV11-2 and TRBJ2-4; the D is unclear. There are 12 residues in the CDR3. Germline V gene sequence: CDR1 SGHAT, CDR2 FQNNGV. The V gene lost 3 bases and the J gene lost 14 bases, with 14 bases spanning the gap. CDR3 protein: CASSLNKSIEYF. For the CDR3, the DNA is TGTGCCAGCAGCTTGAACAAAAGCATAGAGTACTTC. The full variable domain, in which reference TRBV11-2 and TRBJ2-4 provide the parts outside the CDR3, is EAGVAQSPRYKIIEKRQSVAFWCNPISGHATLYWYQQILGQGPKLLIQFQNNGVVDDSQLPKDRFSAERLKGVDSTLKIQPAKLEDSAVYLCASSLNKSIEYFGAGTRLSVL.

In the case of this clonotype: A clone one base away is much larger, so this may be a read error. The rearrangement links TRBV12-3 or TRBV12-4 to TRBJ1-1; D gene unclear. There are 12 residues in the CDR3. The CDR3 DNA sequence: TGTGGCAGCAGTCCCCTTTACGCTGAAGCTTTCTTT. It encodes CGSSPLYAEAFF.

About this clonotype: Since a much larger clone is just one base distant, this may be a read error. This chain links TRBV14 with TRBJ2-5; no firm D call. The CDR3 runs 11 residues. Germline CDR1 SGHDN, CDR2 FVKESK. DNA of the CDR3: TGTACCAGCAGCCAAAGAGAGACCCAGTACTTC. The encoded protein is CTSSQRETQYF.

The chain combines TRBV11-3 with TRBJ2-5; TRBD2 is a possible D gene (7 bases). Looked up from germline, CDR1 is SGHNT and CDR2 is YENEEA. The germline V and J ends were trimmed by 5 bases and 5 bases, with 18 bases remaining between them. The CDR3 totals 15 residues. The CDR3 reads CASSVGRGGLETQYF. The CDR3 DNA sequence: TGTGCCAGCAGCGTCGGCAGGGGAGGGTTGGAGACCCAGTACTTC. The variable domain in full, with the rest retrieved from reference TRBV11-3 and TRBJ2-5, is EAGVVQSPRYKIIEKKQPVAFWCNPISGHNTLYWYLQNLGQGPELLIRYENEEAVDDSQLPKDRFSAERLKGVDSTLKIQPAELGDSAVYLCASSVGRGGLETQYFGPGTRLLVL.

With regard to this clonotype: At one end the junction does not follow the germline gene, possibly because of a read error. The chain employs TRBV12-3 or TRBV12-4 and TRBJ1-6; D unclear. There are 15 residues in the CDR3. CDR3 residues: CASSLVSHGLSPLHF. The CDR3 DNA is TGTGCCAGCAGCTTAGTATCGCATGGGCTATCGCCCCTCCACTTT.

This clonotype was seen a single time. A read error may produce the germline difference seen at one junction end. The rearrangement joins TRBV6-1 to TRBJ2-7, with a tentative D call TRBD2 (5 bases). Looked up from germline, CDR1 is MNHNS and CDR2 is SASEGT. The CDR3 is made up of 13 amino acids. The CDR3 DNA follows: TGTACCAGCAGTTTAGTAGCGTCCTACGATCAGTACTTC. Residues: CTSSLVASYDQYF.

This clonotype was found once. A junction boundary mismatches the germline segment, possibly from a read error. The rearrangement joins TRBV11-1 to TRBJ2-6, with D unclear. From germline, CDR1 is SGHAT and CDR2 FQDESV (reference sequence). This CDR3 region has 15 residues. CDR3 sequence reads: CSSRETNSGANVLTF. CDR3 bases: TGTTCCAGCAGAGAAACAAACTCTGGGGCCAACGTCCTGACTTTC. Based on the CDR3 plus reference TRBV11-1 and TRBJ2-6, the full variable domain is EAEVAQSPRYKITEKSQAVAFWCDPISGHATLYWYRQILGQGPELLVQFQDESVVDDSQLPKDRFSAERLKGVDSTLKIQPAELGDSAMYLCSSRETNSGANVLTFGAGSRLTVL.

The V call is TRBV6-1, the J call TRBJ2-5, with no clear D. Germline values: CDR1 MNHNS, CDR2 SASEGT. Trimming cost V 7 bases and J 5 bases, with 8 bases left between them. The CDR3 runs 11 residues. The CDR3 DNA reads TGTGCCAGCAAGATGTGGGAGACCCAGTACTTC. It encodes CASKMWETQYF.

The chain couples TRBV6-5 to TRBJ1-3, with D possibly being TRBD1 (5 bases). This CDR3 has 15 amino acids. Per the germline V gene, CDR1 is MNHEY and CDR2 is SVGAGI. The ends were cut back, 11 bases at V and 0 bases at J, with 17 bases in the middle. CDR3 sequence reads: CAHIHKTASGNTIYF. The CDR3 bases are TGTGCCCACATTCACAAGACAGCCTCTGGAAACACCATATATTTT.